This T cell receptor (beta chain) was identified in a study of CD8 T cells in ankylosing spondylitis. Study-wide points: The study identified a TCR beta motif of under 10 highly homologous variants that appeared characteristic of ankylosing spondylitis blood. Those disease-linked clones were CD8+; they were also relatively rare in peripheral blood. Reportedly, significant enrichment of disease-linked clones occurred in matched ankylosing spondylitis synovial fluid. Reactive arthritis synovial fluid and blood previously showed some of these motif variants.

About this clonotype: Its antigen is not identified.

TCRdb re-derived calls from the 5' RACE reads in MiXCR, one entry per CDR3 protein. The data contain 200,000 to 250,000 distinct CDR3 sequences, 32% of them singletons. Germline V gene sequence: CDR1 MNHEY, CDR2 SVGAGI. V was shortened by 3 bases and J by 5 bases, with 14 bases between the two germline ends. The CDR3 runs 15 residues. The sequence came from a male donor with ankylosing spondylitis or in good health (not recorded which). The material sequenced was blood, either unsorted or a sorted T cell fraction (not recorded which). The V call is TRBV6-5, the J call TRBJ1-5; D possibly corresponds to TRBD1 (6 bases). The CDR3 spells CASSYVAGAHQPQHF. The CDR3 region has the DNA TGTGCCAGCAGTTATGTTGCAGGGGCGCATCAGCCCCAGCATTTT.